What follows are 11 T cell receptor beta chains derived from one specimen sequenced in a study of cytomegalovirus exposure and HLA in healthy donors. PCR primers comprised 60 Vbeta and 13 Jbeta primers. Here immunoSEQ multiplex PCR was the method, and the copy in TCRdb shows in-frame clones only, minus some. In the table there are 140,000 to 150,000 clones, 78% of which are singletons. Specimen: PBMCs. The receptors come from a female donor in good health and CMV-seronegative.

This clone was detected once. CDR3 sequence reads: CASRSRDRGLGYGYTF. The CDR3 nucleotides are TGTGCCAGTAGGTCGAGGGACAGGGGGCTTGGCTATGGCTACACCTTC. V is TRBV19 and J is TRBJ1-2; 12 bases map to TRBD1. This CDR3 comprises 16 residues. CDR1 is LNHDA and CDR2 is SQIVND in the germline V gene (reference sequence). The junction had 9 bases not matched to a gene; V was cut back by 6 bases and J by 4 bases.

About this clone: Other DNA sequences from this sample encode an identical CDR3 as well. The chain couples TRBV19 to TRBJ1-5, with D maybe TRBD1 (5 bases). The length of the CDR3 is 15 residues. The V gene's germline CDR1 is LNHDA and CDR2 SQIVND (reference sequence). The V and J ends lost 3 bases and 2 bases respectively, with 11 bases between them. CDR3 DNA: TGTGCCAGTAGTATCCTAGGGGAGGGCAATCAGCCCCAGCATTTT. It encodes CASSILGEGNQPQHF.

This chain links TRBV29-1 with TRBJ1-2; 9 bases match TRBD1. The CDR3 runs 17 residues. The V and J ends lost 3 bases and 4 bases, in that order; junction bases with no gene match: 15. CDR1 is SQVTM and CDR2 is ANQGSEA in the germline V gene. DNA for the CDR3: TGCAGCGTTGATAAAGGGCCCACAGGGGGCGCTTCCTATGGCTACACCTTC. Its translation is CSVDKGPTGGASYGYTF.

This chain joins TRBV7-6 and TRBJ2-1; the match to TRBD2 covers 13 bases. Germline values: CDR1 SGHVS, CDR2 FNYEAQ. V shed 6 bases, J shed 6 bases, and the junction held 5 bases outside the gene matches. The CDR3 spans 15 residues. The CDR3 loop is CASRRLAGGTNEQFF. In DNA form, the CDR3 reads TGTGCCAGCAGACGACTAGCGGGAGGCACCAATGAGCAGTTCTTC.

This chain connects TRBV5-1 to TRBJ2-1; 9 bases fit TRBD2. In germline, CDR1 is SGHRS, CDR2 YFSETQ. This CDR3 is built from 15 residues. V lost 4 bases, J lost 8 bases, and 10 bases stayed unmatched. CDR3 sequence: CASSPGLALYYEQFF. The DNA of the CDR3 is TGCGCCAGCAGCCCAGGACTAGCGCTATATTATGAGCAGTTCTTC.

This clone was seen once. J is TRBJ1-2 and V is TRBV2; a possible D gene is TRBD1 (5 bases). V gave up 2 bases and J gave up 7 bases, with 11 bases separating them. Germline values: CDR1 SNHLY, CDR2 FYNNEI. The CDR3 sequence is 13 residues long. The CDR3 region is CASSESQGRGYTF. CDR3 bases: TGTGCCAGCAGTGAAAGTCAGGGTCGTGGCTACACCTTC.

The sample holds a few counts of this clone. The rearrangement uses TRBV28 and TRBJ1-5; 7 nucleotides match TRBD1. V lost 4 bases to trimming and J lost 1 base; unmatched junction nucleotides: 7. From germline, CDR1 is MDHEN and CDR2 SYDVKM. The CDR3 totals 16 residues. CDR3 nucleotide sequence: TGTGCCAGCAGTTGGACCAGGGGGGAGAGCAATCAGCCCCAGCATTTT. Translated: CASSWTRGESNQPQHF.

The chain couples TRBV23-1 to TRBJ1-3; TRBD1 is a possible D gene (6 bases). TRBV23-1 is reported as an ORF; its role is uncertain. Trimming left V 3 bases short and J 0 bases short, with 21 bases between. This CDR3 contains 19 residues. CDR3 protein: CASSHLNSGQLSSGNTIYF. DNA for the CDR3: TGCGCCAGCAGTCACCTAAACTCAGGACAGCTGAGCTCTGGAAACACCATATATTTT.

The J gene is TRBJ2-1, the V gene TRBV7-3; maybe TRBD2 (6 bases). Germline V gene sequence: CDR1 SGHTA, CDR2 FQGTGA. The CDR3 length is 16 residues. V was trimmed by 5 bases and J by 0 bases, leaving 14 bases between them. The DNA for the CDR3 is TGTGCCAGCAGCCCCTCGGGAGCGGCCTCCTACAATGAGCAGTTCTTC. Translation: CASSPSGAASYNEQFF. Full variable domain (rest looked up from reference TRBV7-3 and TRBJ2-1): GAGVSQTPSNKVTEKGKYVELRCDPISGHTALYWYRQSLGQGPEFLIYFQGTGAADDSGLPNDRFFAVRPEGSVSTLKIQRTERGDSAVYLCASSPSGAASYNEQFFGPGTRLTVL.

The genes are TRBV7-2 and TRBJ2-6, with D unclear. The CDR3 is 16 amino acids. Germline-derived CDR1 and CDR2 are SGHTA and FQGNSA. The V end was cut by 0 bases, the J end by 0 bases, with 6 bases between. Written as DNA, the CDR3 is TGTGCCAGCAGCTTAGCTCAGTCCTCTGGGGCCAACGTCCTGACTTTC. Protein: CASSLAQSSGANVLTF.

The rearrangement uses TRBV28 and TRBJ1-5; 9 nucleotides align to TRBD1. This CDR3 spans 16 amino acids. Germline V gene lookup returns CDR1 MDHEN and CDR2 SYDVKM. V gave up 8 bases and J gave up 1 base; unmatched junction bases: 9. The CDR3 spells CASGTGGLSSNQPQHF. Written as DNA, the CDR3 is TGTGCCAGCGGAACAGGGGGCTTATCGAGCAATCAGCCCCAGCATTTT.